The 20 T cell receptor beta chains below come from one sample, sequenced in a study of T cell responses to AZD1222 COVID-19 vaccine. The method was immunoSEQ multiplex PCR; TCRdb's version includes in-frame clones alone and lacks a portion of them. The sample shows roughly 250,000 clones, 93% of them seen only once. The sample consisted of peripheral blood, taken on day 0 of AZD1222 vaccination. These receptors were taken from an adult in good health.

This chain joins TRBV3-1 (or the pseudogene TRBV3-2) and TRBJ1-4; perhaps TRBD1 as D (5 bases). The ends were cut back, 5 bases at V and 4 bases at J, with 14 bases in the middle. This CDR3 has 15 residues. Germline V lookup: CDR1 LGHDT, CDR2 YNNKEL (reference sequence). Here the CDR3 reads CASSGRGGNNEKLFF. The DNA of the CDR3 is TGTGCCAGCAGCGGACGGGGCGGGAATAATGAAAAACTGTTTTTT.

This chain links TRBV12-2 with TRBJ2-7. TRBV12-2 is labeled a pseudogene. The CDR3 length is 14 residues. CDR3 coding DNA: TGTGCAAGTCGTATAAATCCTGCCTCCTACGAGCAGTACTTC. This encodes CASRINPASYEQYF.

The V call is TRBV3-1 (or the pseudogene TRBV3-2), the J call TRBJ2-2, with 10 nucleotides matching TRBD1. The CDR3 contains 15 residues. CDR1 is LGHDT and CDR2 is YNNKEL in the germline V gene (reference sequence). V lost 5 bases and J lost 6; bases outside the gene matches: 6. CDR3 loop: CASSTGTGVSGELFF. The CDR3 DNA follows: TGTGCCAGCAGCACCGGGACAGGGGTGTCCGGGGAGCTGTTTTTT.

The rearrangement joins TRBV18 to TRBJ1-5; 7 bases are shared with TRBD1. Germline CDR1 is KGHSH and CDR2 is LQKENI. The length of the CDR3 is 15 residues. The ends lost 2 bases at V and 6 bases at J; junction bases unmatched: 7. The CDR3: CASSPSTGIGQPQHF. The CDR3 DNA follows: TGTGCCAGCTCACCATCGACAGGGATAGGTCAGCCCCAGCATTTT.

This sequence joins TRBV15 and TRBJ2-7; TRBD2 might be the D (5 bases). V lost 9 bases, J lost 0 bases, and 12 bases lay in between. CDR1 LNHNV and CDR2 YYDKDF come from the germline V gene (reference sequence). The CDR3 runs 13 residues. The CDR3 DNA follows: TGTGCCACTGGAGAGGAGGACTCCTACGAGCAGTACTTC. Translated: CATGEEDSYEQYF.

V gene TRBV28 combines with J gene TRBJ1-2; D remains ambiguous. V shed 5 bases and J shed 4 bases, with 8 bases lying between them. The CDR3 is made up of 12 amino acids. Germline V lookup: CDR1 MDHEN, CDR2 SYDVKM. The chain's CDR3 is CASSPDVYGYTF. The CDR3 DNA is TGTGCCAGCAGTCCGGATGTCTATGGCTACACCTTC.

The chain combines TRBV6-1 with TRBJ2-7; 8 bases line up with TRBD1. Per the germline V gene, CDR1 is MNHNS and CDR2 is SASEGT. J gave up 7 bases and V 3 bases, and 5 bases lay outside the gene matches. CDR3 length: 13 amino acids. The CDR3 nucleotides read TGTGCCAGCAGTGAGGACAGGGTAAGAGAGCAGTACTTC. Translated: CASSEDRVREQYF.

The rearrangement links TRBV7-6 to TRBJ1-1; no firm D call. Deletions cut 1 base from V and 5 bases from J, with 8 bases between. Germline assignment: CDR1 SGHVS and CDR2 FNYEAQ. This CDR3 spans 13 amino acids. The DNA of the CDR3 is TGTGCCAGCAGCTTAGGGTCCGGGACTGAAGCTTTCTTT. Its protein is CASSLGSGTEAFF.

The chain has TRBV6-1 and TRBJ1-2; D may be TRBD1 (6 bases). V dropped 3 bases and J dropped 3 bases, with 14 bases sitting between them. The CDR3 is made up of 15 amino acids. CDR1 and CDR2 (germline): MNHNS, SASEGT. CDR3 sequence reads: CASSEVPQGHYGYTF. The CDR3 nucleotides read TGTGCCAGCAGTGAGGTCCCCCAGGGGCACTATGGCTACACCTTC.

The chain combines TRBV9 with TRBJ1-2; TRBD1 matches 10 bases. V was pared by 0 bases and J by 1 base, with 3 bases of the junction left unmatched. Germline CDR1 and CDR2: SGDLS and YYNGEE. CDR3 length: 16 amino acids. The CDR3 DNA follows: TGTGCCAGCAGCGTAGCTAGGGACAGGGGTAACTATGGCTACACCTTC. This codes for CASSVARDRGNYGYTF.

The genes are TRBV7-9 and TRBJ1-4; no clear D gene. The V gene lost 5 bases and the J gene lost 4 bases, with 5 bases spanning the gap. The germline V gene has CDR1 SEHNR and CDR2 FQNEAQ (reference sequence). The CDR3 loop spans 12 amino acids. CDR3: CASSLDNEKLFF. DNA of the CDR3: TGTGCCAGCAGCCTCGATAATGAAAAACTGTTTTTT.

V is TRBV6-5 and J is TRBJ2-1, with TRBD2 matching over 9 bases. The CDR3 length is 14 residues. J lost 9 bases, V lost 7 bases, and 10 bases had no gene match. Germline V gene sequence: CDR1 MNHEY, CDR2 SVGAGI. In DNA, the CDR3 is TGTGCCAGCAATAGCGGGAGACTTGCCGGTGAGCAGTTCTTC. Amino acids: CASNSGRLAGEQFF.

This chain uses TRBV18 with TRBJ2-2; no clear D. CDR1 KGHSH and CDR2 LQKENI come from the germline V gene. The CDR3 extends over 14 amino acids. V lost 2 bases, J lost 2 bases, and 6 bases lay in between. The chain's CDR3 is CASSPTANTGELFF. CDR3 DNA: TGTGCCAGCTCACCAACAGCTAACACCGGGGAGCTGTTTTTT. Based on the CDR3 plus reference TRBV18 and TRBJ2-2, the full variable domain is NAGVMQNPRHLVRRRGQEARLRCSPMKGHSHVYWYRQLPEEGLKFMVYLQKENIIDESGMPKERFSAEFPKEGPSILRIQQVVRGDSAAYFCASSPTANTGELFFGEGSRLTVL.

This CDR3 reads CASSLGGATYNEQFF. DNA for the CDR3: TGCGCCAGCAGCTTGGGAGGGGCCACCTACAATGAGCAGTTCTTC. The chain carries TRBV5-1 and TRBJ2-1; D is possibly TRBD1 or TRBD2 (5 bases each). Germline CDR1 is SGHRS and CDR2 is YFSETQ. The CDR3 runs to 15 residues. The V gene lost 0 bases and the J gene lost 2 bases, with 9 bases spanning the gap.

CDR3 sequence (DNA): TGTGCCAGCAGCCATAACGACGGGGACGAAGCTTTCTTT. Its translation: CASSHNDGDEAFF. The chain is built from TRBV13 and TRBJ1-1; D might be TRBD1 (5 bases). The CDR3 contains 13 residues. V lost 5 bases and J 8 bases, leaving 15 bases between the germline ends. CDR1 and CDR2 from the germline V gene are PRHDT and FYEKMQ (reference sequence).

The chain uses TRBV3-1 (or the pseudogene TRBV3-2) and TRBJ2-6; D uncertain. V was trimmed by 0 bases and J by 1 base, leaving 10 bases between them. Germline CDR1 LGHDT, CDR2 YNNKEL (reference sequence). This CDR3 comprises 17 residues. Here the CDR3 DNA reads TGTGCCAGCAGCCAAGATAATAGGGTGTCTGGGGCCAACGTCCTGACTTTC. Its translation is CASSQDNRVSGANVLTF.

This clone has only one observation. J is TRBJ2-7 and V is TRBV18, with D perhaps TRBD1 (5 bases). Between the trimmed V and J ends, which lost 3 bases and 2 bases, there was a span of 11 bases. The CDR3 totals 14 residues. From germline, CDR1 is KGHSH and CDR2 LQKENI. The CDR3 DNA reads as TGTGCCAGCTCACCTCGAACAGGACCCTACGAGCAGTACTTC. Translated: CASSPRTGPYEQYF.

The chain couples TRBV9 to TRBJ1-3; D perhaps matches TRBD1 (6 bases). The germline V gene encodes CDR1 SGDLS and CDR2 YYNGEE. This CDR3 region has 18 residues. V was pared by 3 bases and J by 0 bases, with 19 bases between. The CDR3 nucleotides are TGTGCCAGCAGCGGGTGGGGCGGACAGATTCCCTCTGGAAACACCATATATTTT. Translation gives CASSGWGGQIPSGNTIYF.

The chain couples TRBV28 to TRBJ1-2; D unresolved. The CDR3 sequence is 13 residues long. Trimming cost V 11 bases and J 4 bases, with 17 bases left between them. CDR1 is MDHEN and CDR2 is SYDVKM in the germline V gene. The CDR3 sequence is CAFNRLGGYGYTF. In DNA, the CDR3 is TGTGCCTTTAACCGCCTTGGAGGCTATGGCTACACCTTC.

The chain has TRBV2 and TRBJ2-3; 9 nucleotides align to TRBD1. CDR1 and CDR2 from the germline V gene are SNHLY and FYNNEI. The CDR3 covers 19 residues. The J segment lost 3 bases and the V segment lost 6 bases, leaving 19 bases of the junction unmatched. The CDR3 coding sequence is TGTGCCAGCAGCGCCGACCGGACAGGGGAGGCGTCGATAACAGATACGCAGTATTTT. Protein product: CASSADRTGEASITDTQYF.